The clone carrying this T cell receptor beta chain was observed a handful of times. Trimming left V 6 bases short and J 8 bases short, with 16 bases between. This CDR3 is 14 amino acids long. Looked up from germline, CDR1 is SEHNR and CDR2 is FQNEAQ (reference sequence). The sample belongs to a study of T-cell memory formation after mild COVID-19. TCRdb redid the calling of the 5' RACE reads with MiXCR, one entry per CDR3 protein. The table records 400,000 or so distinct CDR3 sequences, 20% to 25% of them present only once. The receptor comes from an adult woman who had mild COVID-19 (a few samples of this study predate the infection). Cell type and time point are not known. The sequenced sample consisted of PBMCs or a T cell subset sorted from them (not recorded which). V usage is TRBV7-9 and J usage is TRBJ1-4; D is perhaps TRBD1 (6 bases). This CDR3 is CASRKGGEREKLFF. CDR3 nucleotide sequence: TGTGCCAGCAGAAAAGGGGGTGAGCGGGAAAAACTGTTTTTT.